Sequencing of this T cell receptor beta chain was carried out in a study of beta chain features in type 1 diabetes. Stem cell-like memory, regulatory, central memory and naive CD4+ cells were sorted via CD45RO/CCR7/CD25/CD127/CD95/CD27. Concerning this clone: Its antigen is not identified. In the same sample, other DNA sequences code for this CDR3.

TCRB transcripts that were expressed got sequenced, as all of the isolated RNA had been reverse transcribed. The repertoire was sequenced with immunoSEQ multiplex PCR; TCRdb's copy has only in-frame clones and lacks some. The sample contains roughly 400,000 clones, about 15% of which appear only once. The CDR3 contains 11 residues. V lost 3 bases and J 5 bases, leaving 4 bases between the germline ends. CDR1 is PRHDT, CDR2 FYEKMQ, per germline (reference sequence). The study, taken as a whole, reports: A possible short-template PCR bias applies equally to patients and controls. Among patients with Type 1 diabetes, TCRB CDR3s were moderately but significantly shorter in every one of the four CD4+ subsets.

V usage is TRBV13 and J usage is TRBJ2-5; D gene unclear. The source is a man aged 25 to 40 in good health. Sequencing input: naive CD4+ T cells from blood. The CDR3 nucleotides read TGTGCCAGCAGCTTTGGGGAGACCCAGTACTTC. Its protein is CASSFGETQYF. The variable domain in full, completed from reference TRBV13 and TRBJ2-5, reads AAGVIQSPRHLIKEKRETATLKCYPIPRHDTVYWYQQGPGQDPQFLISFYEKMQSDKGSIPDRFSAQQFSDYHSELNMSSLELGDSALYFCASSFGETQYFGPGTRLLVL.